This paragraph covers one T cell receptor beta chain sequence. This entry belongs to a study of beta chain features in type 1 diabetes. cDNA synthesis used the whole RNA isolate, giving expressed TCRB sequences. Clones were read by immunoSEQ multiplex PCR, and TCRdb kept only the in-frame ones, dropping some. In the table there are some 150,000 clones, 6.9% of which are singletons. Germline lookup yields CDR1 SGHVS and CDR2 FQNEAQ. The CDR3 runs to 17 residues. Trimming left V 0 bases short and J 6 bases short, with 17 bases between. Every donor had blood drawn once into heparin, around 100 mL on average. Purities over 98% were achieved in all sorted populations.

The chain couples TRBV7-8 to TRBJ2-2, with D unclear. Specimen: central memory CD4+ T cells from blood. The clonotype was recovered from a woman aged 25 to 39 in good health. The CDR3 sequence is CASSLARALSTAGELFF. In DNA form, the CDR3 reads TGTGCCAGCAGCTTAGCACGTGCCTTATCAACGGCCGGGGAGCTGTTTTTT.